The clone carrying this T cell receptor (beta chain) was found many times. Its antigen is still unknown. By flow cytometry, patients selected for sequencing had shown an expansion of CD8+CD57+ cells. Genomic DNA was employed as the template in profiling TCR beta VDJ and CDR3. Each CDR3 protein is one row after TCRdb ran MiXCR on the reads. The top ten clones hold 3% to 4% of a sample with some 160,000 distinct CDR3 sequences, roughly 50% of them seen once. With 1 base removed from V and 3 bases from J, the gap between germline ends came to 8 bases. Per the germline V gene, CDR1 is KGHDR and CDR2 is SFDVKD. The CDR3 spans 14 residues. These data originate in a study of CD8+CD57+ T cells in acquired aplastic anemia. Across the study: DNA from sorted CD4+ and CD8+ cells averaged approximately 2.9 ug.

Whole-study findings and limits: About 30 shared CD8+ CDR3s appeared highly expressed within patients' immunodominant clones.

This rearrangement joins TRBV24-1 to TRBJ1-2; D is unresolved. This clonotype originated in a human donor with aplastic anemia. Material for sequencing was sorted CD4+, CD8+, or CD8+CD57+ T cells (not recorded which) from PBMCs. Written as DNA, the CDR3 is TGTGCCACCAGTGATTTTCTAACAGACTATGGCTACACCTTC. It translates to CATSDFLTDYGYTF.